This T cell receptor beta chain was identified in a study of a mutant IDH1 vaccine in newly diagnosed glioma. As for the study in general: Treated patients, averaging roughly 44 years, were around 60% male and about 38% female.

This clone was seen only once. The time point denotes: baseline, week 1 (first vaccination visit). Treatment defined: pre-vaccination baseline after standard-of-care therapy. The data were produced by immunoSEQ multiplex PCR, yet TCRdb's version contains in-frame clones alone and is incomplete. The sample yields around 88,000 clones, roughly 78% seen once. The input for sequencing was PBMCs, taken from a glioma patient treated with radiotherapy, temozolomide or both. The TCR was taken from a man aged 40-50 years with glioma.

CDR3 sequence reads: CAISESRAGDGETQYF. CDR3 in DNA: TGTGCCATCAGTGAGTCTCGGGCGGGGGATGGGGAGACCCAGTACTTC. This chain links TRBV10-3 with TRBJ2-5, with TRBD2 identical over 7 bases. V was clipped by 0 bases and J by 5 bases; unmatched bases: 9. Per the germline V gene, CDR1 is ENHRY and CDR2 is SYGVKD. The length of the CDR3 is 16 residues.